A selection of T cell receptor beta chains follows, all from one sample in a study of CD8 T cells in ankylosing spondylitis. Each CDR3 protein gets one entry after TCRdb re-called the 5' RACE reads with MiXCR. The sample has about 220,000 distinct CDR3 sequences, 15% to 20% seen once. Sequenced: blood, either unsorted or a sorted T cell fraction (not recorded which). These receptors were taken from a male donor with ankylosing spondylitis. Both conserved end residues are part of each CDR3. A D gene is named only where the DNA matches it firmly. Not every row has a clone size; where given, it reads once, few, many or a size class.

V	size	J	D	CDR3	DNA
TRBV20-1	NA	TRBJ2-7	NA	CSARDSRLLDYEQYF	TGCAGTGCTAGAGATTCGAGACTACTCGACTACGAGCAGTACTTC
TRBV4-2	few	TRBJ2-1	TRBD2	CASSQDLLAGVSEQFF	TGTGCCAGCAGCCAAGATTTACTAGCGGGAGTCAGTGAGCAGTTCTTC
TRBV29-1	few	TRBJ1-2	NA	CSVLLNYGYTF	TGCAGCGTATTGCTTAACTATGGCTACACCTTC
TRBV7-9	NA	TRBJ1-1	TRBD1	CASSSGQGFSEAFF	TGTGCCAGCAGCTCGGGACAGGGCTTTTCTGAAGCTTTCTTT
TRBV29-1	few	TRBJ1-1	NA	CSVEPYGTEAFF	TGCAGCGTTGAGCCCTACGGGACTGAAGCTTTCTTT
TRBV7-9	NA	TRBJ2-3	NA	CASNLDTSTDTQYF	TGTGCCAGCAACCTCGATACTAGCACAGATACGCAGTATTTT
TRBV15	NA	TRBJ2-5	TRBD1	CATSTDRGRETQYF	TGTGCCACCAGCACAGACAGGGGGCGAGAGACCCAGTACTTC
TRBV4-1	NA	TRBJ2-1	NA	CASSQDDRGPYNEQFF	TGCGCCAGCAGCCAGGATGACCGGGGTCCATACAATGAGCAGTTCTTC
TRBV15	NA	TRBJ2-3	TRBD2	CATSLAGDADTQYF	TGTGCCACCAGCTTAGCGGGAGATGCAGATACGCAGTATTTT
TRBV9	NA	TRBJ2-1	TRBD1	CASSAPVGTGVYNEQFF	TGTGCCAGCAGCGCCCCCGTAGGGACAGGGGTTTACAATGAGCAGTTCTTC
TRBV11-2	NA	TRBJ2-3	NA	CASSSDTGSVTQYF	TGTGCCAGCAGCTCAGACACAGGGTCTGTTACGCAGTATTTT
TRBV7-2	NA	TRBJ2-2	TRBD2	CASSSVAGGSTGELFF	TGTGCCAGCAGCTCCGTGGCGGGAGGTAGCACCGGGGAGCTGTTTTTT
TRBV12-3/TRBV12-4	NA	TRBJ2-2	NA	CASSFGTPTGDTGELFF	TGTGCCAGCAGTTTCGGGACTCCGACGGGGGACACCGGGGAGCTGTTTTTT
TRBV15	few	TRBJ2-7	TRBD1	CATSVQTGDYEQYF	TGTGCCACCAGCGTTCAGACAGGGGACTACGAGCAGTACTTC
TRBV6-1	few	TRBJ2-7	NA	CASSEVDLPIYEQYF	TGTGCCAGCAGTGAAGTAGACCTGCCAATCTACGAGCAGTACTTC
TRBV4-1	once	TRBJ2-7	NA	CASSQDSLAYEQYF	TGCGCCAGCAGCCAAGACTCGCTGGCTTACGAGCAGTACTTC
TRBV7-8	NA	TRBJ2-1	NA	CASSFGDNWDPRGSNEQFF	TGTGCCAGCAGCTTTGGGGACAACTGGGACCCCCGGGGGTCAAATGAGCAGTTCTTC
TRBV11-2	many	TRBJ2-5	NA	CASSSTADIWYQETQYF	TGTGCCAGCAGCTCGACGGCAGACATCTGGTACCAAGAGACCCAGTACTTC
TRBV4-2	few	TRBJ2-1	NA	CASSQAWLSSYNEQFF	TGTGCCAGCAGCCAAGCGTGGTTGAGCTCCTACAATGAGCAGTTCTTC
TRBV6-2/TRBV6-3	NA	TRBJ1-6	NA	CASSYSEDSSYNSPLHF	TGTGCCAGCAGTTACTCGGAAGACAGCTCCTATAATTCACCCCTCCACTTT
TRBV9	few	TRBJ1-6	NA	CASSSQTGPLHF	TGTGCCAGCAGCTCTCAGACGGGACCCCTCCACTTT
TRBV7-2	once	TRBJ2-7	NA	CASSFGMALTYEQYF	TGTGCCAGCAGCTTCGGGATGGCCCTTACCTACGAGCAGTACTTC
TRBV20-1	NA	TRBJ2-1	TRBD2	CSAVTSGASYNEQFF	TGCAGTGCTGTTACTAGCGGAGCCTCCTACAATGAGCAGTTCTTC
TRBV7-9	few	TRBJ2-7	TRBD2	CASSYGTSEGVF	TGTGCCAGCAGTTATGGGACTAGCGAGGGGGTTTTC
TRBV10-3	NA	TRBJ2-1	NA	CAISQGKGYNEQFF	TGTGCCATCAGCCAGGGTAAAGGCTACAATGAGCAGTTCTTC
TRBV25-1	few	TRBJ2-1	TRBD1	CASSPGTDPRLDEQFF	TGTGCCAGCAGTCCCGGGACAGACCCCCGTTTGGATGAGCAGTTCTTC
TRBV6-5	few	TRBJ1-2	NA	CASSYGPGAGSSGHYGYTF	TGTGCCAGCAGTTACGGTCCGGGCGCAGGGAGTTCCGGCCATTATGGCTACACCTTC
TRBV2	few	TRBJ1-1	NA	CASSEFTGVNTEAFF	TGTGCCAGCAGTGAATTTACTGGGGTGAACACTGAAGCTTTCTTT
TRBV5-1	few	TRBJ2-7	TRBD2	CASSWTSGNYEQYF	TGCGCCAGCAGCTGGACTAGCGGCAACTACGAGCAGTACTTC
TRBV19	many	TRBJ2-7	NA	CASPPDEQYF	TGTGCCAGTCCCCCCGACGAGCAGTACTTC
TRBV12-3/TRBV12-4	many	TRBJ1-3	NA	CASSPLPGNTIYF	TGTGCCAGCAGTCCGCTTCCTGGAAACACCATATATTTT
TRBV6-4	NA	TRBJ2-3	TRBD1	CASRGQGECRPYTDTQYF	TGTGCCAGCAGAGGACAGGGGGAGTGTAGACCCTACACAGATACGCAGTATTTT
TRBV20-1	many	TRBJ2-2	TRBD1	CSAETGIVGELFF	TGCAGTGCTGAGACAGGGATTGTCGGGGAGCTGTTTTTT
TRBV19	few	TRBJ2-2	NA	CASSARAWTGELFF	TGTGCCAGTAGTGCGCGGGCTTGGACCGGGGAGCTGTTTTTT
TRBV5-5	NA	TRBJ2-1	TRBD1	CASSGMDRGAYNEQFF	TGTGCCAGCAGCGGAATGGACAGGGGGGCGTACAATGAGCAGTTCTTC
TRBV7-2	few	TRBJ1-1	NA	CASSLPLGTEAFF	TGTGCCAGCAGTCTTCCTTTGGGCACTGAAGCTTTCTTT
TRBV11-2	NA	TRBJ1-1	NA	CASSPYPDSPNTEAFF	TGTGCCAGCAGCCCCTATCCGGACAGCCCGAACACTGAAGCTTTCTTT
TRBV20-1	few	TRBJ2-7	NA	CSATGRTMEQYF	TGCAGTGCCACCGGCAGGACTATGGAGCAGTACTTC
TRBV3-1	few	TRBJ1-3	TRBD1	CASSPPTTGTSGNTIYF	TGTGCCAGCAGCCCCCCGACGACAGGGACCTCTGGAAACACCATATATTTT
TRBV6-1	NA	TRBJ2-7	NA	CASNELGTNEQYF	TGTGCCAGCAATGAACTGGGGACAAACGAGCAGTACTTC
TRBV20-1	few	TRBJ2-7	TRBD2	CSARVASGHYEQYF	TGCAGTGCTAGAGTTGCTAGCGGGCATTACGAGCAGTACTTC
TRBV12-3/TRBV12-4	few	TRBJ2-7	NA	CASSLSWDSSYEQYF	TGTGCCAGCAGTTTATCATGGGACTCCTCCTACGAGCAGTACTTC
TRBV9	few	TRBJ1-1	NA	CASSPPGAMNTEAFF	TGTGCCAGCAGCCCTCCAGGGGCGATGAACACTGAAGCTTTCTTT
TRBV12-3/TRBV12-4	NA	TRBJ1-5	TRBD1	CASSRNTGTVRQPQHF	TGTGCCAGCAGCCGAAACACCGGGACAGTGCGCCAGCCCCAGCATTTT
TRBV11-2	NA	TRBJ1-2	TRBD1	CASSFLTGGDGYGYTF	TGTGCCAGCAGCTTCCTGACAGGGGGCGACGGCTATGGCTACACCTTC
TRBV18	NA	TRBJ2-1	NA	CASSPLDRAPYNEQFF	TGTGCCAGCTCACCACTCGACAGAGCTCCCTACAATGAGCAGTTCTTC
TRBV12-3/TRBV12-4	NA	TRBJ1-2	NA	CASSSPEGDGYTF	TGTGCCAGCAGCTCACCTGAGGGGGATGGCTACACCTTC
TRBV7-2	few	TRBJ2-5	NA	CASSFGGFIQETQYF	TGTGCCAGCAGCTTTGGGGGCTTCATTCAAGAGACCCAGTACTTC
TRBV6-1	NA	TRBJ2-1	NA	CASSDPRREYGNEQFF	TGTGCCAGCAGTGATCCGCGGAGGGAGTACGGCAATGAGCAGTTCTTC
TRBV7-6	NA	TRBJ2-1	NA	CASTMTGGYNEQFF	TGTGCCAGCACTATGACAGGAGGGTACAATGAGCAGTTCTTC
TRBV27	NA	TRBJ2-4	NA	CASSFGAGINIQYF	TGTGCCAGCAGTTTTGGGGCAGGGATCAACATTCAGTACTTC
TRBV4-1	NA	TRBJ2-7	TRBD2	CASSQAPSGGDYEQYF	TGCGCCAGCAGCCAAGCCCCTAGCGGGGGGGACTACGAGCAGTACTTC
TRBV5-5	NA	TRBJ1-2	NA	CASSSGTDYGYTF	TGTGCCAGCAGCTCCGGGACGGACTATGGCTACACCTTC
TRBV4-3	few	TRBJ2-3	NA	CASSQETPRSDTQYF	TGCGCCAGCAGCCAAGAAACCCCCCGGTCAGATACGCAGTATTTT
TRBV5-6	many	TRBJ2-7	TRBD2	CASSLAYGLAAYEQYF	TGTGCCAGCAGCTTGGCTTACGGGCTAGCGGCCTACGAGCAGTACTTC
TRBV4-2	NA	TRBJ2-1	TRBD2	CASSQDLGPLLREEPYNEQFF	TGTGCCAGCAGCCAAGATCTCGGGCCCCTATTGCGGGAGGAACCCTACAATGAGCAGTTCTTC
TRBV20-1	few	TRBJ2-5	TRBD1	CSARDGGTGEETQYF	TGCAGTGCTAGAGATGGGGGGACAGGGGAAGAGACCCAGTACTTC
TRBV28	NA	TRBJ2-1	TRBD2	CASSSRTVGGRNYNEQFF	TGTGCCAGCAGTTCCCGAACTGTTGGCGGGAGGAACTACAATGAGCAGTTCTTC
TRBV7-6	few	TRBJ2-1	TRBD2	CASSSRGGYYNEQFF	TGTGCCAGCAGCTCCCGCGGGGGGTACTACAATGAGCAGTTCTTC
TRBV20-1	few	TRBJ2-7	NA	CSADPTRAYEQYF	TGCAGTGCCGATCCGACTAGGGCCTACGAGCAGTACTTC